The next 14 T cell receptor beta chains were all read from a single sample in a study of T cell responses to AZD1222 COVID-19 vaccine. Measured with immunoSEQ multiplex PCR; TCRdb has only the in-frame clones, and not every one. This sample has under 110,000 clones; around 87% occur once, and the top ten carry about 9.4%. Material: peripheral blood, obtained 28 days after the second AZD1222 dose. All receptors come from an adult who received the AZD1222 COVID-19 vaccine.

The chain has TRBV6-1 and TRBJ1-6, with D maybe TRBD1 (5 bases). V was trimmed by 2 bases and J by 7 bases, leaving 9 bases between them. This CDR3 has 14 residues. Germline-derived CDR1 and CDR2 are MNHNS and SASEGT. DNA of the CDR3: TGTGCCAGCAGTGAACGTGGGGGGAATTCACCCCTCCACTTT. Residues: CASSERGGNSPLHF.

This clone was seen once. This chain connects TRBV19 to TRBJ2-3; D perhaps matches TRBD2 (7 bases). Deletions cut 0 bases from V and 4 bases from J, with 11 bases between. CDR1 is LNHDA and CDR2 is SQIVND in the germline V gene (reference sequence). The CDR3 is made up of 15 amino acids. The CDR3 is CASSIDGGLADTQYF. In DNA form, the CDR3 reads TGTGCCAGTAGTATAGACGGGGGGCTCGCAGATACGCAGTATTTT.

CDR3 sequence reads: CASRARGANEKLFF. CDR3 in DNA: TGCGCCAGCAGAGCCAGGGGTGCTAATGAAAAACTGTTTTTT. The chain links TRBV5-1 to TRBJ1-4; TRBD1 is a possible D gene (6 bases). Trimming took 5 bases from V and 3 from J, leaving 11 bases between them. The CDR3 totals 14 residues. Germline CDR1 is SGHRS and CDR2 is YFSETQ.

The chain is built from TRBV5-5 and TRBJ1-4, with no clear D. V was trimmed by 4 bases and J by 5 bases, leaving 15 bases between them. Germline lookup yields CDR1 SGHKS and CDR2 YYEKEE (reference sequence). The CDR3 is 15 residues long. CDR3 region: CASSLLGDSNEKLFF. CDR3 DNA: TGTGCCAGCAGCCTGCTCGGGGATTCCAATGAAAAACTGTTTTTT.

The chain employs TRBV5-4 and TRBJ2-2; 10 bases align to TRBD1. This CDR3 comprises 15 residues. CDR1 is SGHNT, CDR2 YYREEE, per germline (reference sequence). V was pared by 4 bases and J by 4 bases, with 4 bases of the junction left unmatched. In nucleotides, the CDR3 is TGTGCCAGCAGCCTGGACAGGGGGGTCACCGGGGAGCTGTTTTTT. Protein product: CASSLDRGVTGELFF.

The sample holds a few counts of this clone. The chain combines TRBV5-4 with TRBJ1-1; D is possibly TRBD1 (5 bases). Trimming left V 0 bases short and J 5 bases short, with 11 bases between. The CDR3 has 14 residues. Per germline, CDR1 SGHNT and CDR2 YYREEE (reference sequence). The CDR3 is CASSLGQRGTEAFF. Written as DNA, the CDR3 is TGTGCCAGCAGCTTGGGACAGAGAGGAACTGAAGCTTTCTTT.

CDR3 DNA sequence: TGTGCCAGCAGCCCCAGCGGGGCCAACGTCCTGACTTTC. Its protein product is CASSPSGANVLTF. This chain joins TRBV2 and TRBJ2-6; D is undetermined. V lost 6 bases to trimming and J lost 4 bases, with 7 bases between them. The CDR3 extends over 13 amino acids. Germline CDR1 reads SNHLY; CDR2 reads FYNNEI.

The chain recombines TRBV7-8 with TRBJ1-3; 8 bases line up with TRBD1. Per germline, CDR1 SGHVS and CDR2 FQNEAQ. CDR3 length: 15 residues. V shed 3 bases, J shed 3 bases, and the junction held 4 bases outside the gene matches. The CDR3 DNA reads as TGTGCCAGCAGCTTCCAAACAGGGGGTGGAAACACCATATATTTT. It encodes CASSFQTGGGNTIYF.

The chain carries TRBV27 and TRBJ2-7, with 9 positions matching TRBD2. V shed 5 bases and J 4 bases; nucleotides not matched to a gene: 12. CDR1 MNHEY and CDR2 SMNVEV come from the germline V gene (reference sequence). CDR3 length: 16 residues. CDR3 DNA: TGTGCCAGCAGTCCACTTGTGGCGGGAGGGGTGTACGAGCAGTACTTC. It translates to CASSPLVAGGVYEQYF.

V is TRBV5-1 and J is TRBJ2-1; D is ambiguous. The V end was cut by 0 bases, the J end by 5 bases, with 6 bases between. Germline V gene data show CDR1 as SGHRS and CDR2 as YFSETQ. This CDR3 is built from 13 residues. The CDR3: CASSLALNNEQFF. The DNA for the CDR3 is TGCGCCAGCAGCTTGGCGCTAAACAATGAGCAGTTCTTC.

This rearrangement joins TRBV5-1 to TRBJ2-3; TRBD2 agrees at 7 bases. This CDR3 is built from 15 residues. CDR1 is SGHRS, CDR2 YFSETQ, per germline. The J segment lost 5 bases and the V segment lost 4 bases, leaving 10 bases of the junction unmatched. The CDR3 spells CASSTPSGVVDTQYF. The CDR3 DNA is TGCGCCAGCAGCACCCCAAGCGGGGTGGTAGATACGCAGTATTTT.

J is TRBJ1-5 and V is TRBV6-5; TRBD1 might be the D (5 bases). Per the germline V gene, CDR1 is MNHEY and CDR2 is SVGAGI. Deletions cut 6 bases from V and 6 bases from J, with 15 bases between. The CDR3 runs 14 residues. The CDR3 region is CASRGVGASQPQHF. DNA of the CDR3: TGTGCCAGCAGGGGGGTCGGGGCGAGTCAGCCCCAGCATTTT.

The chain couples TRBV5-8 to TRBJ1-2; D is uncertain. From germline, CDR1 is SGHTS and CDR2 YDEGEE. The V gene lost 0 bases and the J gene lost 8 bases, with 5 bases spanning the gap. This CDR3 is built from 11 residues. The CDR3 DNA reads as TGTGCCAGCAGCTTGGGAACGGGCTACACCTTC. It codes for CASSLGTGYTF.

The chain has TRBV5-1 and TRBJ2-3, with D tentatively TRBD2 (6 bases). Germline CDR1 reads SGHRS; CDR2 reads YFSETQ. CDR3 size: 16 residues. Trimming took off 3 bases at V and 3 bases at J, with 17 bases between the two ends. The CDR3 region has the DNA TGCGCCAGCAGCTCGGGACTTACCATAGAAACAGATACGCAGTATTTT. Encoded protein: CASSSGLTIETDTQYF.